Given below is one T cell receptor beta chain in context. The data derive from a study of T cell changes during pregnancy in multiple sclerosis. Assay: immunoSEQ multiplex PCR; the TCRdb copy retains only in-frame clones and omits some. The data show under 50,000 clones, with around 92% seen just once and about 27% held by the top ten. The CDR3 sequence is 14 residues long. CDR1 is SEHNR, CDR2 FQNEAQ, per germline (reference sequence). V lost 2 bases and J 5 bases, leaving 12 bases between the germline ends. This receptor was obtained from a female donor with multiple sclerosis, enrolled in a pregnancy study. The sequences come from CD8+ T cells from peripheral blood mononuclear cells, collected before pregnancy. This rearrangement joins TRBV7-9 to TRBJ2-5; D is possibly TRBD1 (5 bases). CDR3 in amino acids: CASSLHQGGETQYF. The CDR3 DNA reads TGTGCCAGCAGCTTACATCAGGGTGGGGAGACCCAGTACTTC.